Listed below are T cell receptor beta chains from one sample, sequenced in a study of blood T cell repertoires in COVID-19. Libraries were prepared by immunoSEQ multiplex PCR; TCRdb keeps only in-frame clonotypes and omits some of them. The sample comprises some 110,000 clones, 80% to 90% of which are singletons, and approximately 8% rests with the top ten. The sequencing sample was made of peripheral blood. These receptors came from a man aged 70-80 years who had recovered from COVID-19. Both conserved end residues are part of each CDR3. Fields, in order: V gene, clone size, J gene, D gene, CDR3 protein, CDR3 DNA. D genes are given only for firm matches. The size entry is marked missing in some rows and otherwise reads once, few, many or a size class.

TRBV20-1	.	TRBJ2-7	.	CSASVGAEYYEQYF	TGCAGTGCTAGTGTAGGGGCAGAGTATTACGAGCAGTACTTC
TRBV5-4	.	TRBJ2-3	TRBD2	CASSRRTSSPDTQYF	TGTGCCAGCAGCCGCCGGACTAGCAGCCCAGATACGCAGTATTTT
TRBV7-2	.	TRBJ2-1	.	CASSLLGSGTYNEQFF	TGTGCCAGCAGCTTATTGGGCTCCGGGACCTACAATGAGCAGTTCTTC
TRBV2	.	TRBJ2-7	.	CASSEQASSYEQYF	TGTGCCAGCAGTGAACAGGCCAGCTCCTACGAGCAGTACTTC
TRBV2	.	TRBJ1-4	.	CAGGGVGEKLFF	TGTGCCGGGGGAGGGGTCGGTGAAAAACTGTTTTTT
TRBV9	.	TRBJ1-1	.	CASSVANQADAEAFF	TGTGCCAGCAGCGTAGCGAACCAGGCAGACGCTGAAGCTTTCTTT
TRBV28	.	TRBJ2-2	TRBD2	CASSTSGSTGELFF	TGTGCCAGCAGCACTAGCGGGAGTACCGGGGAGCTGTTTTTT
TRBV9	once	TRBJ2-3	TRBD2	CASSVSGSIGTDTQYF	TGTGCCAGCAGCGTTAGCGGGAGCATTGGAACAGATACGCAGTATTTT
TRBV7-3	.	TRBJ2-7	.	CASSLEGGYEQYF	TGTGCCAGCAGCTTAGAAGGGGGCTACGAGCAGTACTTC
TRBV6-5	.	TRBJ2-1	TRBD2	CASSYSGVPYNEQFF	TGTGCCAGCAGTTATAGCGGGGTGCCCTACAATGAGCAGTTCTTC
TRBV7-9	few	TRBJ1-2	.	CASSRRTEPYGYTF	TGTGCCAGCAGCCGGAGGACAGAGCCCTATGGCTACACCTTC
TRBV12-3/TRBV12-4	once	TRBJ2-2	.	CASLRGGSGELFF	TGTGCCAGCCTTAGAGGGGGTAGCGGGGAGCTGTTTTTT
TRBV7-3	.	TRBJ1-1	.	CASSLKPGGNTEAFF	TGTGCCAGCAGCTTAAAGCCCGGGGGGAACACTGAAGCTTTCTTT
TRBV19	.	TRBJ1-1	.	CASRGEQGRTEAFF	TGTGCCAGTAGGGGAGAACAGGGACGCACTGAAGCTTTCTTT
TRBV5-4	.	TRBJ2-5	TRBD1	CASSPTPGGGETQYF	TGTGCCAGCAGCCCGACCCCAGGGGGCGGGGAGACCCAGTACTTC
TRBV4-1	few	TRBJ1-5	.	CASSPMGLSNQPQHF	TGCGCCAGCAGCCCGATGGGCCTTAGCAATCAGCCCCAGCATTTT
TRBV30	.	TRBJ1-1	.	CAWSKMGATEAFF	TGTGCCTGGTCCAAGATGGGGGCCACTGAAGCTTTCTTT
TRBV11-2	.	TRBJ2-5	.	CASSLQRSQETQYF	TGTGCCAGCAGCCTTCAGCGGAGTCAAGAGACCCAGTACTTC
TRBV7-9	.	TRBJ2-6	TRBD2	CASTHRTSGSKGGANVLTF	TGTGCCAGCACCCACAGGACTAGCGGGAGTAAAGGTGGGGCCAACGTCCTGACTTTC
TRBV18	.	TRBJ2-7	.	CASSPAGDRSYEQYF	TGTGCCAGCTCACCTGCTGGCGACAGATCCTACGAGCAGTACTTC
TRBV10-2	.	TRBJ2-7	.	CATKLAHSYEQYF	TGCGCCACCAAACTAGCCCACTCCTACGAGCAGTACTTC
TRBV3-1/TRBV3-2	.	TRBJ1-4	TRBD1	CASSLWDRDRVKLFF	TGTGCCAGCAGCCTTTGGGACAGGGATAGAGTAAAACTGTTTTTT
TRBV30	.	TRBJ2-5	TRBD2	CASGANPGTREETQYF	TGTGCCTCCGGGGCAAATCCCGGGACTAGGGAAGAGACCCAGTACTTC
TRBV7-3	.	TRBJ2-1	.	CASSLTGPYNEQFF	TGTGCCAGCAGCTTAACTGGCCCTTACAATGAGCAGTTCTTC
TRBV5-1	once	TRBJ2-5	.	CASRTGQETQYF	TGCGCCAGCAGAACGGGACAAGAGACCCAGTACTTC
TRBV7-2	.	TRBJ2-7	TRBD2	CASSLKGGAGLEQYF	TGTGCCAGCAGCTTAAAGGGAGGGGCCGGTTTAGAGCAGTACTTC
TRBV7-9	.	TRBJ1-1	.	CASSSRVLTEAFF	TGTGCCAGCAGCTCCAGGGTGCTCACTGAAGCTTTCTTT
TRBV19	few	TRBJ1-4	TRBD1	CASSPRQGANEKLFF	TGTGCCAGTAGTCCCAGACAGGGGGCCAACGAAAAACTGTTTTTT
TRBV2	.	TRBJ1-5	.	CASAVPGSNQPQHF	TGTGCCAGCGCTGTTCCAGGGAGCAATCAGCCCCAGCATTTT
TRBV3-1/TRBV3-2	.	TRBJ2-3	TRBD2	CASTLAGGPSDTQYF	TGTGCCAGCACCCTAGCGGGGGGGCCGTCAGATACGCAGTATTTT
TRBV4-2	.	TRBJ1-4	.	CASSHKGVYEKLFF	TGTGCCAGCAGCCACAAGGGAGTGTATGAAAAACTGTTTTTT
TRBV3-1/TRBV3-2	.	TRBJ2-5	.	CASSQDLGQQETQYF	TGTGCCAGCAGCCAAGATCTGGGACAACAAGAGACCCAGTACTTC
TRBV5-1	.	TRBJ2-2	.	CASSSFLNTGELFF	TGCGCCAGCAGCTCCTTTCTGAACACCGGGGAGCTGTTTTTT
TRBV5-1	.	TRBJ1-1	.	CASSLDAGGQAEAFF	TGCGCCAGCAGCTTGGACGCGGGGGGGCAAGCTGAAGCTTTCTTT
TRBV9	.	TRBJ1-1	TRBD1	CASSPGQGLMAFF	TGTGCCAGCAGCCCCGGACAGGGTTTAATGGCTTTCTTT
TRBV5-1	.	TRBJ2-3	TRBD1	CASGAGTVTDTQYF	TGCGCCAGCGGCGCCGGGACAGTCACAGATACGCAGTATTTT
TRBV27	.	TRBJ1-1	TRBD1	CASSPRQGLNTEAFF	TGTGCCAGCAGTCCTCGACAGGGGTTGAACACTGAAGCTTTCTTT
TRBV11-2	.	TRBJ2-7	TRBD2	CASSLLAGIYEQYF	TGTGCCAGCAGCCTTCTAGCGGGAATTTACGAGCAGTACTTC
TRBV6-6	.	TRBJ1-2	.	CASSSDRGYTF	TGTGCCAGCAGTTCTGACAGGGGCTACACCTTC
TRBV19	.	TRBJ1-6	.	CATRGPGSYNSPLHF	TGTGCCACGAGAGGCCCGGGCTCCTATAATTCACCCCTCCACTTT
TRBV5-1	.	TRBJ1-5	.	CASSLMTVRNQPQHF	TGCGCCAGCAGCTTGATGACAGTCCGGAATCAGCCCCAGCATTTT
TRBV10-2	.	TRBJ2-2	TRBD2	CASSSSVGGYTGELFF	TGCGCCAGCAGTAGTTCAGTCGGGGGGTACACCGGGGAGCTGTTTTTT
TRBV9	.	TRBJ1-1	.	CASSVGRTTNTEAFF	TGTGCCAGCAGCGTAGGTCGGACAACGAACACTGAAGCTTTCTTT
TRBV29-1	few	TRBJ2-3	TRBD1	CSVELGTVGTDTQYF	TGCAGCGTTGAGCTTGGGACAGTTGGCACAGATACGCAGTATTTT
TRBV5-1	.	TRBJ1-4	TRBD1	CASSSNGQDEKLFF	TGCGCCAGCAGCTCGAACGGACAGGATGAAAAACTGTTTTTT
TRBV28	.	TRBJ1-2	.	CASRAGQSYYGYTF	TGTGCCAGCAGAGCCGGACAGAGCTACTATGGCTACACCTTC
TRBV27	.	TRBJ1-6	.	CASTLQGTYNSPLHF	TGTGCCAGCACCCTCCAGGGGACCTATAATTCACCCCTCCACTTT
TRBV2	.	TRBJ1-6	TRBD1	CASRGTGGENSPLHF	TGTGCCAGCAGGGGGACAGGGGGCGAAAATTCACCCCTCCACTTT
TRBV5-1	once	TRBJ1-4	.	CASSLTAMSQLFF	TGCGCCAGCAGCTTGACCGCTATGTCGCAACTGTTTTTT
TRBV3-1/TRBV3-2	.	TRBJ2-3	TRBD2	CASSPGTSGLISTDTQYF	TGTGCCAGCAGCCCAGGGACTAGCGGGCTTATTAGCACAGATACGCAGTATTTT
TRBV9	.	TRBJ1-5	.	CASSVGWGHQPQHF	TGTGCCAGCAGCGTAGGATGGGGGCATCAGCCCCAGCATTTT